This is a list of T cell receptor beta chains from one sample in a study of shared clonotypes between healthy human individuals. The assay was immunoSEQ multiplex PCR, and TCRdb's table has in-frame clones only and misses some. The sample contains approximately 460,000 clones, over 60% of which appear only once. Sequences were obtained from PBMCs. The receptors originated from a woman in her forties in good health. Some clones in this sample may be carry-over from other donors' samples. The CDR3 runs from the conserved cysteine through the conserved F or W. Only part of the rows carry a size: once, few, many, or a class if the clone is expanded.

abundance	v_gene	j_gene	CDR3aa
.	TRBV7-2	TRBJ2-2	CASSPVGVNTGELFF
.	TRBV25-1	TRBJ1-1	CASSESAGGRTEAFF
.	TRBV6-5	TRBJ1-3	CASSSGLSGNTIYF
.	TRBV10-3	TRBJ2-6	CAISEEEAGANVLTF
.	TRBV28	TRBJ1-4	CASSLEVNEKLFF
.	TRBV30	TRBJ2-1	CAWTRRYNEQFF
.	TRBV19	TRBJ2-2	CASSIWFDRANTGELFF
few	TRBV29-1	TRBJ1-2	CSVEGAGVGYGYTF
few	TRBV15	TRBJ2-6	CATSRNRGGGANVLTF
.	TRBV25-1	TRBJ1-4	CASSEWGGNEKLFF
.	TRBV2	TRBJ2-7	CASRYAYEQYF
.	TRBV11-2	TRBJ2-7	CASSLLAGGAGEQYF
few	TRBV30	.	CAWSLGQEDYEQYF
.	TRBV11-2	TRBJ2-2	CASSAGLNTGELFF
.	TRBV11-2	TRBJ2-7	CASSFSRGQGTYEQYF
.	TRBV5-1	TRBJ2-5	CASSLVRTGQETQYF
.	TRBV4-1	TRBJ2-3	CASSQEGGTGALATQYF
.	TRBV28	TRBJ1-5	CASSLSAGGGQPQHF
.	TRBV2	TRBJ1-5	CASSSGTGGAKGHF
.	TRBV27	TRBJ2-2	CASSLRASDGELFF
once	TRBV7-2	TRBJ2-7	CASSLGSSGSYEQYF
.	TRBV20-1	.	CSALIPGTQYF
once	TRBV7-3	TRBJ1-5	CASSSSEVFGNQPQHF
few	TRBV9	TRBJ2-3	CASSVAPTGGLADTQYF
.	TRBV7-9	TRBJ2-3	CASSSDVWTQYF
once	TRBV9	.	CASSLGLYTGELFF
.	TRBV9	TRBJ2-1	CASSPGPSGPYNEQFF
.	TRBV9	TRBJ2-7	CASSVVSGSSRVNLSSYEQYF
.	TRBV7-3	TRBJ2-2	CASREQGAGELFF
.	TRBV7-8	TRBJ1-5	CASSLYRDQPQHF
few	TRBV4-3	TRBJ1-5	CASSPGREDNQPQHF
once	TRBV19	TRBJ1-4	CASSKTGTGDEKLFF
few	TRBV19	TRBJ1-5	CASSIATGGNQPQHF
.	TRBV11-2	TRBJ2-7	CASSTPLSSEQYF
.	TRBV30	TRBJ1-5	CAWSLDSNQPQHF
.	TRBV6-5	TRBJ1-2	CASSSLAWYGYTF
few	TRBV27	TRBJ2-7	CASSYGTDNYEQYF
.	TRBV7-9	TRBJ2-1	CASSSPSANEQFF
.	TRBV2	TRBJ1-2	CASSETGGGGYTF
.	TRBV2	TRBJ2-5	CASSEALLGGRDRGLETQYF
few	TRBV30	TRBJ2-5	CAWSVGHSGETQYF
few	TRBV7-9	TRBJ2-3	CASSLEVDTQYF
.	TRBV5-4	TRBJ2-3	CASSGRAAGDTQYF
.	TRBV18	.	CASSPNRGEFDEQYF
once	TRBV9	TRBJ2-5	CASSIIAGAETQYF